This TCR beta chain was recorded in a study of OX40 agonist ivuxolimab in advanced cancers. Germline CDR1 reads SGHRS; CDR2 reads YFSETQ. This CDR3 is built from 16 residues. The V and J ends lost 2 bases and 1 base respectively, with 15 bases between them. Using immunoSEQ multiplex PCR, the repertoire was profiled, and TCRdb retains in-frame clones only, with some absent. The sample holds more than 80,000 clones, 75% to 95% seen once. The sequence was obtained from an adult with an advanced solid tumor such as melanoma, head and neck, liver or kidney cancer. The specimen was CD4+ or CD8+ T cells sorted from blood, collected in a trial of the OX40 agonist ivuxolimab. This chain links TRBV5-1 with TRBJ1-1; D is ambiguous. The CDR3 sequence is CASSLGSGYGNTEAFF. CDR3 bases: TGCGCCAGCAGCTTAGGCTCCGGCTACGGGAACACTGAAGCTTTCTTT.